This record looks at one T cell receptor (beta chain) sequence and its context. The target antigen is unknown. The data were obtained in a study of T-cell memory formation after mild COVID-19. About the research overall: Clusters of TCRs were largely donor specific.

Constant-segment primers and 5'RACE yielded cDNA libraries for TCR alpha and TCR beta, each carrying sample barcodes and UMIs. One entry per CDR3 protein, called by TCRdb with MiXCR from the 5' RACE reads. The table shows 250,000 or so distinct CDR3 sequences, with roughly 18% occurring only once. Regarding the study as a whole: Clones that shrank (day 15 to 85) were balanced CD4/CD8, whereas later expanders leaned CD4+.

J gave up 3 bases and V 5 bases, and 4 bases lay outside the gene matches. Germline V lookup: CDR1 SGHVS, CDR2 FQNEAQ. CDR3 length equals 15 residues. The source is a man between 18 and 29 years old who had mild COVID-19 (a few samples of this study predate the infection). Cell type and time point are not known. This chain uses TRBV7-8 with TRBJ1-5; TRBD1 aligns across 10 bases. Sequencing was performed on PBMCs or a T cell subset sorted from them (not recorded which). CDR3 loop: CASSMDRGYNQPQHF. The CDR3 coding sequence is TGTGCCAGCAGCATGGACAGGGGGTACAATCAGCCCCAGCATTTT.